The entry that follows covers one TCR beta chain sequence. Germline loops: CDR1 MDHEN, CDR2 SYDVKM. The CDR3 is 13 amino acids. The V end was cut by 6 bases, the J end by 4 bases, with 13 bases between. This record comes from a study of blood T cell repertoires in COVID-19. Study overall: Samples taken during acute and convalescent COVID-19 were collected in the United States, Italy and Spain.

TCRdb keeps only in-frame clones here, not all; method: immunoSEQ multiplex PCR. The table lists roughly 250,000 clones, approximately 86% of them singletons. Sample: peripheral blood. The genes are TRBV28 and TRBJ2-7; weak D call: TRBD2 (5 bases). The origin of this receptor is a woman older than 75 with active or convalescent COVID-19. The CDR3 is CASSFGRRYEQYF. CDR3 bases: TGTGCCAGCAGCTTTGGGAGACGATACGAGCAGTACTTC. The complete variable domain, with remaining parts taken from reference TRBV28 and TRBJ2-7, reads DVKVTQSSRYLVKRTGEKVFLECVQDMDHENMFWYRQDPGLGLRLIYFSYDVKMKEKGDIPEGYSVSREKKERFSLILESASTNQTSMYLCASSFGRRYEQYFGPGTRLTVT.